A selection of T cell receptor beta chains follows, all from one sample in a study of blood T cell repertoires in COVID-19. TCRdb keeps only in-frame clones here, not all; method: immunoSEQ multiplex PCR. The sample contains around 300,000 clones, 75% to 90% of which appear only once. Sequencing was done on a sample of peripheral blood. Receptors were obtained from a woman between 65 and 79 years old with COVID-19, enrolled during active disease. The CDR3 runs from the conserved cysteine through the conserved F or W. Fields, in order: CDR3 protein, CDR3 DNA, clone size, V gene, J gene, D gene. D genes are given only for firm matches. The listing skips clone size in some rows; elsewhere it reads once, few, many or a size class.

CDR3: CASSPSWGEADTQYF; DNA: TGCGCCAGCAGCCCCTCTTGGGGGGAGGCAGATACGCAGTATTTT; size: -; V: TRBV4-3; J: TRBJ2-3; D: -
CDR3: CASSQERGGADTQYF; DNA: TGTGCCAGCAGCCAAGAGAGGGGGGGGGCGGATACGCAGTATTTT; size: -; V: TRBV4-2; J: TRBJ2-3; D: -
CDR3: CASSLVSLNEKLFF; DNA: TGCGCCAGCAGCTTGGTTAGCCTTAATGAAAAACTGTTTTTT; size: -; V: TRBV5-1; J: TRBJ1-4; D: -
CDR3: CASSSIGLAGQETQYF; DNA: TGTGCCAGCAGTTCGATAGGACTAGCGGGGCAAGAGACCCAGTACTTC; size: -; V: TRBV28; J: TRBJ2-5; D: TRBD2
CDR3: CASSTWTVSGNTIYF; DNA: TGTGCCAGCAGCACTTGGACAGTTTCTGGAAACACCATATATTTT; size: -; V: TRBV6-5; J: TRBJ1-3; D: -
CDR3: CASSQLPGLAGGTYEQYF; DNA: TGTGCCAGCAGCCAACTCCCTGGACTAGCGGGGGGGACCTACGAGCAGTACTTC; size: -; V: TRBV7-2; J: TRBJ2-7; D: TRBD2
CDR3: CASTNFFYWGRNSPLHF; DNA: TGTGCCAGCACAAACTTTTTTTACTGGGGCCGAAATTCACCCCTCCACTTT; size: -; V: TRBV7-2; J: TRBJ1-6; D: -
CDR3: CASSLDGSGGAWNEQFF; DNA: TGCGCCAGCAGCTTGGATGGTAGCGGGGGGGCCTGGAATGAGCAGTTCTTC; size: -; V: TRBV5-1; J: TRBJ2-1; D: TRBD2
CDR3: CASSRQGREEGGYTF; DNA: TGTGCCAGCAGCCGTCAGGGTCGCGAGGAAGGTGGCTACACCTTC; size: -; V: TRBV5-4; J: TRBJ1-2; D: -
CDR3: CASSSWTGNSNQPQHF; DNA: TGTGCCAGCAGTTCGTGGACAGGGAATAGCAATCAGCCCCAGCATTTT; size: -; V: TRBV27; J: TRBJ1-5; D: TRBD1
CDR3: CASSQSLDRVKNTIYF; DNA: TGCGCCAGCAGCCAATCTCTGGACAGGGTGAAAAACACCATATATTTT; size: -; V: TRBV4-3; J: TRBJ1-3; D: TRBD1
CDR3: CASSIQGFTEAFF; DNA: TGCGCCAGCAGCATACAGGGGTTCACTGAAGCTTTCTTT; size: -; V: TRBV5-1; J: TRBJ1-1; D: TRBD1
CDR3: CASTGQFNTGELFF; DNA: TGTGCCAGCACGGGACAGTTCAACACCGGGGAGCTGTTTTTT; size: -; V: TRBV6-5; J: TRBJ2-2; D: TRBD1
CDR3: CASREYRAMSTEAFF; DNA: TGTGCCAGCAGGGAGTACAGGGCGATGAGCACTGAAGCTTTCTTT; size: -; V: TRBV6-5; J: TRBJ1-1; D: -
CDR3: CASGLVLGRDRKQPQHF; DNA: TGTGCTAGTGGTTTGGTACTGGGGAGGGACAGGAAGCAGCCCCAGCATTTT; size: -; V: TRBV12-5; J: TRBJ1-5; D: TRBD1
CDR3: CASNRVGGITDTQYF; DNA: TGTGCCAGCAACCGAGTGGGGGGAATCACAGATACGCAGTATTTT; size: -; V: TRBV5-6; J: TRBJ2-3; D: -
CDR3: CASSVTGGQRAQYF; DNA: TGCGCCAGCAGTGTTACAGGGGGCCAGCGGGCCCAGTACTTC; size: -; V: TRBV10-2; J: TRBJ2-5; D: TRBD1
CDR3: CASSDVRTGKGEQFF; DNA: TGCGCCAGCAGTGACGTGAGGACAGGGAAGGGTGAGCAGTTCTTC; size: -; V: TRBV10-2; J: TRBJ2-1; D: TRBD1
CDR3: CASTVISGGAPETQYF; DNA: TGTGCCAGCACCGTCATTAGCGGGGGGGCCCCAGAGACCCAGTACTTC; size: -; V: TRBV11-2; J: TRBJ2-5; D: TRBD2
CDR3: CASSPNRDRATSNTGELFF; DNA: TGTGCCAGCAGTCCCAACCGGGACAGGGCTACCTCGAACACCGGGGAGCTGTTTTTT; size: many; V: TRBV27; J: TRBJ2-2; D: TRBD1